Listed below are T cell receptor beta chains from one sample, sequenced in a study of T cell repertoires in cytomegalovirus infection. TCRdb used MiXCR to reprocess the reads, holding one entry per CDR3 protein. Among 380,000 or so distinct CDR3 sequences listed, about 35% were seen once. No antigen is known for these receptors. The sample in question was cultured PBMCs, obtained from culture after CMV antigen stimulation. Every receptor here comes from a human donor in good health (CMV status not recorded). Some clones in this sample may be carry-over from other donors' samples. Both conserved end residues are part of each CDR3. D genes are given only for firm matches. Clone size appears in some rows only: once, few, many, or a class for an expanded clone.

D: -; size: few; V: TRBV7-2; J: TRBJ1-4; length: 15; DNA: TGTGCCAGCAATTCCCGCTGGGGCCCTAATGAAAAACTGTTTTTT; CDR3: CASNSRWGPNEKLFF
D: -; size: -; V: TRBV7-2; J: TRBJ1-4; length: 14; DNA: TGTGCCAGCAGAATCAGGGTAGTCGGCGAAAAACTGTTTTTT; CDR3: CASRIRVVGEKLFF
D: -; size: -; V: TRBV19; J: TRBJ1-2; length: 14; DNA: TGTGCCAGTAGGGTTTCAGGAACCGTGGATGGCTACACCTTC; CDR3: CASRVSGTVDGYTF
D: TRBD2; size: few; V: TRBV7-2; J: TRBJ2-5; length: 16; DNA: TGTGCCAGCACCGGGGGGACCAAAAGGTTCACAGAGACCCAGTACTTC; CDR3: CASTGGTKRFTETQYF
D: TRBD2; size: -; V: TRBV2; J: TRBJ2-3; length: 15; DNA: TGTGCCAGCACACTGGGACTAGCGGGAGGAGATACGCAGTATTTT; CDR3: CASTLGLAGGDTQYF
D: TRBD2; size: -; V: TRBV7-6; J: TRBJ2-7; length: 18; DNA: TGTGCCAGCAGCTTAGCGACGGCTAGCGGGAGCCAGACCTACGAGCAGTACTTC; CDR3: CASSLATASGSQTYEQYF
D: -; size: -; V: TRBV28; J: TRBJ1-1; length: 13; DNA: TGTGCCAGCAGTTTATCGTTGGGCACTGAAGCTTTCTTT; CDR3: CASSLSLGTEAFF
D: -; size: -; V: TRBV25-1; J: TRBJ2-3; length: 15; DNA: TGTGCCAGCAGGGGTTTAGCGGCTAGCACAGATACGCAGTATTTT; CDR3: CASRGLAASTDTQYF
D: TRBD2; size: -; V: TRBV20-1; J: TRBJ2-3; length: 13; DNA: TGCAGTGCTAGGGGGCTAGCGGGAGCTACGCAGTATTTT; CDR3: CSARGLAGATQYF
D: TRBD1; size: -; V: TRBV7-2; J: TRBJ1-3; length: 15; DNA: TGTGCCAGCAGCATAGACAGGGATAGGAAAAACACCATATATTTT; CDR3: CASSIDRDRKNTIYF
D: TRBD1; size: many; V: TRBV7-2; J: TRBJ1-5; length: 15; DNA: TGTGCCAGCAGCCCCGGACAGGGGGCGTTTCAGCCCCAGCATTTT; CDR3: CASSPGQGAFQPQHF
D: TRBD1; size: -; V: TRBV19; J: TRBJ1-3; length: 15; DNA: TGTGCCAGTAGCTCCGGGACAGGGGGTGGAAACACCATATATTTT; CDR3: CASSSGTGGGNTIYF
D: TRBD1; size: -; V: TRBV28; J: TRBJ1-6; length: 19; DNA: TGTGCCAGCAGTCCCATTCTGCCCGGGACAGAGTCCTATAATTCACCCCTCCACTTT; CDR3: CASSPILPGTESYNSPLHF
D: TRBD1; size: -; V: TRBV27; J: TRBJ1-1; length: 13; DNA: TGTGCCAGCAGTTTGGGTCGCCCAGGGGGAGCTTTCTTT; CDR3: CASSLGRPGGAFF
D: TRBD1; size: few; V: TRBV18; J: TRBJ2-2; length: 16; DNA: TGTGCCAGCTCACCAGCTGCAGGGGGCAACACCGGGGAGCTGTTTTTT; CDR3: CASSPAAGGNTGELFF
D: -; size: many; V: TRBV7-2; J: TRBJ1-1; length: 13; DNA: TGTGCCAGCAGCCCCACAGGGATTACTGAAGCTTTCTTT; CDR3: CASSPTGITEAFF
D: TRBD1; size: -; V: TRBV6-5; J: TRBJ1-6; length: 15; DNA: TGTGCCAGCAGTTATAGACAGGGGGTTTATTCACCCCTCCACTTT; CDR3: CASSYRQGVYSPLHF
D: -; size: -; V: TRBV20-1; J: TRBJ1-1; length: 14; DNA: TGCAGTGCTAGAGATCCGTTCGTGGGCACTGAAGCTTTCTTT; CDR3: CSARDPFVGTEAFF
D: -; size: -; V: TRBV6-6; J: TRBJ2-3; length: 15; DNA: TGTGCCAGCAGCCCACAGGGTTTTAACACAGATACGCAGTATTTT; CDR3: CASSPQGFNTDTQYF
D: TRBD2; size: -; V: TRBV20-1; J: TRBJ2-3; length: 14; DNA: TGCAGTACTAGCGGGAGGGGAAGCACAGATACGCAGTATTTT; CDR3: CSTSGRGSTDTQYF
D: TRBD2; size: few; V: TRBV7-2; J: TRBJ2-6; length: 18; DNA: TGTGCCAGCAGCTTTATGGGCGGGAGTATCCATGGGGCCAACGTCCTGACTTTC; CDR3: CASSFMGGSIHGANVLTF
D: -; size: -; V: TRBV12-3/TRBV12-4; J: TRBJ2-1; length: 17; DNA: TGTGCCAGCAGTGCAACCCCGCACGGGCTGGGGATAAATGAGCAGTTCTTC; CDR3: CASSATPHGLGINEQFF
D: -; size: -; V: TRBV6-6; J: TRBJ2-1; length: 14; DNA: TGTGCCAGCAACCGCAGGATCCCTTTGGATGAGCAGTTCTTC; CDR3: CASNRRIPLDEQFF
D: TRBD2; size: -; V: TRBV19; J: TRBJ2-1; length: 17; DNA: TGTGCCAGTAGCCTCGGCGGGGGAACCACCTCCTACAATGAGCAGTTCTTC; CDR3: CASSLGGGTTSYNEQFF
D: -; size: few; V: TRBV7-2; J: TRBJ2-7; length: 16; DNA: TGTGCCAGCAGCTTAGTTGGGAAGGGACCCTACAGCGAGCAGTACTTC; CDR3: CASSLVGKGPYSEQYF
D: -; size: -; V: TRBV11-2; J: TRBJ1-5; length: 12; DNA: TGTGCCAGCAGAGGTGTCGATCAGCCCCAGCATTTT; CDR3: CASRGVDQPQHF
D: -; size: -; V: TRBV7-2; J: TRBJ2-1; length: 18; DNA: TGTGCCAGCAGCTTAGCGCACCAGCGACACTCCTCCTACAATGAGCAGTTCTTC; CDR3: CASSLAHQRHSSYNEQFF
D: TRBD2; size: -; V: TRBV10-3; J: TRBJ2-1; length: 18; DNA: TGTGCCATCAGTGAACCGGGACTAGCGGGACAAAATTACAATGAGCAGTTCTTC; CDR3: CAISEPGLAGQNYNEQFF
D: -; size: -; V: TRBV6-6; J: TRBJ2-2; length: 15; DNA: TGTGCCAGCACCCCGACTAGTTTCCCCCCCGGGGAGCTGTTTTTT; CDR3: CASTPTSFPPGELFF
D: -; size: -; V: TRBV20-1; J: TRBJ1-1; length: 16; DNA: TGCAGTGCTAGAAAGGGAATGGGGGGTGGCGACACTGAAGCTTTCTTT; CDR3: CSARKGMGGGDTEAFF
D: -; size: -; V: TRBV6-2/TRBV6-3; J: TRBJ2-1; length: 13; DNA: TGTGCCAGCAGTTACCTAGGGGGCAATGAGCAGTTCTTC; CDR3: CASSYLGGNEQFF
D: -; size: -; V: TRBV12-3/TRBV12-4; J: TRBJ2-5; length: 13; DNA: TGTGCCAGCAGTTTTCAATGGGGAGAGACCCAGTACTTC; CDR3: CASSFQWGETQYF
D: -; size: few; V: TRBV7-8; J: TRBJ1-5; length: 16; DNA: TGTGCCAGCAGCTCTCTAGGGGGGACGGCTAATCAGCCCCAGCATTTT; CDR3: CASSSLGGTANQPQHF
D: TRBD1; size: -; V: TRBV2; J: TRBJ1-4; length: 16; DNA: TGTGCCAGCAGACTCAGCCGGGACAGGGACAGTGAAAAACTGTTTTTT; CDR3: CASRLSRDRDSEKLFF
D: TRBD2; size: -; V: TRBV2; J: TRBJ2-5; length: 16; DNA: TGTGCCAGCACGGAGGGACTAGCGGGGAGGCAAGAGACCCAGTACTTC; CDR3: CASTEGLAGRQETQYF
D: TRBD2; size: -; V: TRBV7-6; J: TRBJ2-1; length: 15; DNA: TGTGCCAGCAGCTTAGCTTTGCGGGAGGAGAATGAGCAGTTCTTC; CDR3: CASSLALREENEQFF
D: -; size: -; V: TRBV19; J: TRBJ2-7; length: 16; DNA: TGTGCCAGTAGTATTAGTCCGTGGGCCCCCCCCTACGAGCAGTACTTC; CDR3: CASSISPWAPPYEQYF
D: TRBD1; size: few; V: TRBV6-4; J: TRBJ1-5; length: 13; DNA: TGTGCCAGCAGTGAGACAGGGAATCAGCCCCAGCATTTT; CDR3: CASSETGNQPQHF
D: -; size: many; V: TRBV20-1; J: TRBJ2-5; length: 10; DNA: TGCAGTGCTTTGGGAGAGACCCAGTACTTC; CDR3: CSALGETQYF
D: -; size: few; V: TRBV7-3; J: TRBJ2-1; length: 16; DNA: TGTGCCAGCAGCTTAAACCCCCGAGGAAATTACAATGAGCAGTTCTTC; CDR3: CASSLNPRGNYNEQFF
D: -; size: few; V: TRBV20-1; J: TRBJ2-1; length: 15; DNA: TGCAGTGCTAGCGAGGGGAACGGGATATACAATGAGCAGTTCTTC; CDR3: CSASEGNGIYNEQFF
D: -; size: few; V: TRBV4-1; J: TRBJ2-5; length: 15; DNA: TGCGCCAGCAGCCAAACTCAGGATGACCAAGGGACCCAGTACTTC; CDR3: CASSQTQDDQGTQYF
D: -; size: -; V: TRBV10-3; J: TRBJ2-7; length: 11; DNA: TGTGCCACTTGGGATCGGGACGAGCAGTACTTC; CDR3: CATWDRDEQYF
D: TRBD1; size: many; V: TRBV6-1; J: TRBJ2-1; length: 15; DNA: TGTGCCAGCAGTTTATCAGGACAGGGCTACAATGAGCAGTTCTTC; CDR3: CASSLSGQGYNEQFF
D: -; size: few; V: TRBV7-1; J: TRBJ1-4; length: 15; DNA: TGTGCCAGCAGAATATTCAGGGAGGGAATCGAAAAACTGTTTTTT; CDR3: CASRIFREGIEKLFF
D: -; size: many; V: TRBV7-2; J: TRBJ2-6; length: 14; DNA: TGTGCCAGCAGCTTAATGATTGGGGCCAACGTCCTGACTTTC; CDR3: CASSLMIGANVLTF
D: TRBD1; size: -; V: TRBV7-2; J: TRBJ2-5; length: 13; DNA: TGTGCCAGCAGCCGACAGGGGCAAGAGACCCAGTACTTC; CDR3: CASSRQGQETQYF